In its sample, the clone carrying this T cell receptor (beta chain) was seen many times. The antigen remains undetermined. The sample belongs to a study of Graves' ophthalmopathy and Graves' hyperthyroidism. Study at large: Peripheral blood was obtained at first diagnosis, ahead of any treatment.

Ophthalmopathy donors showed moderate-to-severe activity, CAS ≥3, NOSPECS ≥4 and a duration under 3 months. Other autoimmune diseases, uncontrolled infections, pregnancy or lactation ruled patients out of participation. Study findings and constraints: Separation of ophthalmopathy from stable hyperthyroidism was achieved by a 13-signature model, at approximately 90% sensitivity and 81.08% specificity.

Investigators amplified TCR beta CDR3 regions from RNA transcripts. Investigators did first-round RT-PCR with HTBI primers, then second-round multiplex PCR. A single record per CDR3 protein comes from TCRdb applying MiXCR to the multiplex PCR reads. In the table there are about 740,000 distinct CDR3 sequences, about 44% of which are singletons. The CDR3 has 13 residues. Germline V gene sequence: CDR1 DFQATT, CDR2 SNEGSKA (reference sequence). Trimming pared 6 bases from V and 2 bases from J, leaving 13 bases between. Sample: peripheral blood. V is TRBV20-1 and J is TRBJ2-5, with D unresolved. The origin of this receptor is an adult man with Graves' ophthalmopathy. The DNA for the CDR3 is TGCAGTGCCATATTATCCGATCAAGAGACCCAGTACTTC. Translated: CSAILSDQETQYF.